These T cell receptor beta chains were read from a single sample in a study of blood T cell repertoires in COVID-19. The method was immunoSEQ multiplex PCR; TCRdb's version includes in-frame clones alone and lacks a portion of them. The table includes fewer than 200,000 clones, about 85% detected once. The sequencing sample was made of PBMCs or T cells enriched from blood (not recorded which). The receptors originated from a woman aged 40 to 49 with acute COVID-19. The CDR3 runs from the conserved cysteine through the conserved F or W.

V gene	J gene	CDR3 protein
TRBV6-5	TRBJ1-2	CASTRQGGYGYTF
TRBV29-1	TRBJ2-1	CSFEQTSGKYNEQFF
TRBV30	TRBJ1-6	CAWSVQGASPLHF
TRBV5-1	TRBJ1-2	CASSPGDSGNYGYTF
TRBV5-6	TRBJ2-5	CASSLPGVVETQYF
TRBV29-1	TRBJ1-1	CSVDGGWVTEAFF
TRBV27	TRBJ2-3	CASSAQGARRTDTQYF
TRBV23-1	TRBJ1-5	CASSHIEAGLQPQHF
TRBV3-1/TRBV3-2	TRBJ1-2	CASSETPGTVYGYTF
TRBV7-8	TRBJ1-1	CASSLGTGGASTEAFF
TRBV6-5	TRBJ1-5	CASSHDGSTPQHF
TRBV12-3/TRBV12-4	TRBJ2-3	CASSYGLGGTQYF
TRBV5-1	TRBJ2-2	CASSGQGNTGELFF
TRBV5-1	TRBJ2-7	CASSSGTGSEQYF
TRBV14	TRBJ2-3	CASSQVAGEGTDTQYF
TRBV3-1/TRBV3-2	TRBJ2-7	CASSQEMAGGLYEQYF
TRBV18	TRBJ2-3	CASSPGSPTDTQYF
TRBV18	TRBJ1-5	CASSPGTGINQPQHF
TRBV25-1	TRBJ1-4	CASSIPGQGGEKLFF
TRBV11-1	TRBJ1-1	CASTQGRGTEAFF
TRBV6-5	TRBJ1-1	CASCNRPGGTEAFF
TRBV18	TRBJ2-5	CASSPIGRETQYF
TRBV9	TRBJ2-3	CASSVARQGSTDTQYF
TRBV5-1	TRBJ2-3	CASSRQGHLSRGTDTQYF
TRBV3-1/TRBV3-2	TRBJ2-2	CASSGREGTGELFF
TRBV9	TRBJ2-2	CASSVHGTSNTGELFF
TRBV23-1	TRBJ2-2	CASSQSGQGALRPSGIHKTGELFF
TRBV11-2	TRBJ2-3	CASGLSGSTDTQYF
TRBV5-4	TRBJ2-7	CASSLDASGTYEQYF
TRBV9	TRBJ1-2	CASSTGTGAGGRGYTF
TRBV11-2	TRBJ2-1	CASSSGRHNEQFF
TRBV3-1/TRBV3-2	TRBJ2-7	CASSLELALPQYF
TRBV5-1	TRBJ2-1	CASSLKRGLSTYYNEQFF
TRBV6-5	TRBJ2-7	CASSRGQGTYEQYF
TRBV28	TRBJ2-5	CASSFLQGRETQYF
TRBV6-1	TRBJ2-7	CASSEREFEQYF
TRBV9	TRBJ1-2	CASSAEQGPKGDGYTF
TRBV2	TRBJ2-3	CASSVGPQGADTQYF
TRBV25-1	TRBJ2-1	CASSVAGGNDEQFF
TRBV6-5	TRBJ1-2	CASTGGGGYGYTF
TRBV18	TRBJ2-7	CASSPGGTGLYEQYF
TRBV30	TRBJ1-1	CAWSVGGPNTEAFF
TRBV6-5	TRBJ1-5	CASRRVGQPQHF
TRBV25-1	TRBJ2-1	CASSEDREINEQFF
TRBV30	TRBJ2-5	CAGGLGETQYF
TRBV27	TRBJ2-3	CASTRTAAGLQYF
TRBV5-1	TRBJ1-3	CASSFRHASLRNTIYF
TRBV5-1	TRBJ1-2	CASSPDRAGGYGYTF
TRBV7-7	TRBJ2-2	CASSLNPGGSGELFF
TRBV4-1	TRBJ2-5	CASSLQGAQETQYF
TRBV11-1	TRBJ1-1	CASSFIPNSEAFF
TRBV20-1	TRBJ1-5	CSASQAATSNQPQHF
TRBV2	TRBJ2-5	CASVGGTREETQYF
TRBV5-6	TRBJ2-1	CASSLAASSSYNEQFF
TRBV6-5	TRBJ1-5	CASRPRGRNQPQHF